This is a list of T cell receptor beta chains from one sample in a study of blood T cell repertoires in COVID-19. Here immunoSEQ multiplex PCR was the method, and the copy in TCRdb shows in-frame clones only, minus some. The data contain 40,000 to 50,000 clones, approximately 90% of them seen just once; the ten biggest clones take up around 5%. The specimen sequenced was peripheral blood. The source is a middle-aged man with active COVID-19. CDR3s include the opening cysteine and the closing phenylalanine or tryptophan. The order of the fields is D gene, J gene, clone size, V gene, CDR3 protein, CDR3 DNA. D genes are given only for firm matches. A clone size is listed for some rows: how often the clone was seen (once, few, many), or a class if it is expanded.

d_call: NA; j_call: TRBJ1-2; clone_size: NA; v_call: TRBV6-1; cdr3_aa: CASRTDDKVYGYTF; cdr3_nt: TGTGCCAGCAGAACCGATGACAAGGTCTATGGCTACACCTTC
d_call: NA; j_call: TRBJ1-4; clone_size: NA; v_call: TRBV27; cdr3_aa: CASTPLGQGKEKLFF; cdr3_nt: TGTGCCAGCACCCCCTTGGGCCAGGGGAAGGAAAAACTGTTTTTT
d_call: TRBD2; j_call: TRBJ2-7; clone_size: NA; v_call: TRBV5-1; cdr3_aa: CASSGGDGYYEQYF; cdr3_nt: TGCGCCAGCAGCGGGGGGGACGGGTACTACGAGCAGTACTTC
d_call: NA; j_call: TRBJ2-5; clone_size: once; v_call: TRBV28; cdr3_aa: CASVGGGAETQYF; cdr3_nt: TGTGCCAGCGTAGGGGGAGGGGCGGAGACCCAGTACTTC
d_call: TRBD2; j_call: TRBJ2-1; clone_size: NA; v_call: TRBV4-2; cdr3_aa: CASSPGLASGEQFF; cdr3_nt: TGTGCCAGCAGTCCGGGACTAGCGTCCGGTGAGCAGTTCTTC
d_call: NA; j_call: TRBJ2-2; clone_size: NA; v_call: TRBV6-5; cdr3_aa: CASSKGGPGELFF; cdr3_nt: TGTGCCAGCAGTAAGGGAGGCCCCGGGGAGCTGTTTTTT
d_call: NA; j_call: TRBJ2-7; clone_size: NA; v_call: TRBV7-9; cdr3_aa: CASSPGAPDSSYEQYF; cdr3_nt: TGTGCCAGCAGCCCAGGGGCACCCGATAGCTCCTACGAGCAGTACTTC
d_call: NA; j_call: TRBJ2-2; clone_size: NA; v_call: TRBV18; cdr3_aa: CASSPPNLGAGELFF; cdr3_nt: TGTGCCAGCTCACCACCTAATCTCGGGGCCGGGGAGCTGTTTTTT
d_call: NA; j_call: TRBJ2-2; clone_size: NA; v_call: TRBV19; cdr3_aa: CASSATFRGGTGELFF; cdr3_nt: TGTGCCAGTAGTGCGACCTTCCGCGGAGGCACCGGGGAGCTGTTTTTT
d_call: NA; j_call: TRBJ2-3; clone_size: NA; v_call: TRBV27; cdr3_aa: CASGGGWTTTDTQYF; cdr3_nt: TGTGCCAGCGGGGGAGGTTGGACTACCACAGATACGCAGTATTTT
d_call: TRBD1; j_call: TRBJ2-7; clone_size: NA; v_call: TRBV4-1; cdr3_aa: CASSPQAGDRAGEQYF; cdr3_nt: TGCGCCAGCAGCCCCCAAGCCGGGGACAGGGCGGGCGAGCAGTACTTC
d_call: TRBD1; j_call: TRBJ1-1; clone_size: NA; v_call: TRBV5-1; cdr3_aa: CASSPNRDREAFF; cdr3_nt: TGCGCCAGCAGTCCGAACCGGGACAGGGAAGCTTTCTTT
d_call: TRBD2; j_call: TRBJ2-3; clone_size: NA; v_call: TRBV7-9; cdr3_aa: CASSSHPLAGGTDTQYF; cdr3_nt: TGTGCCAGCAGCTCCCACCCACTAGCGGGAGGCACAGATACGCAGTATTTT
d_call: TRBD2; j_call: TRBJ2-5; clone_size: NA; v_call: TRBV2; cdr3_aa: CASSGTSGRGETQYF; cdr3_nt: TGTGCCAGCAGTGGGACTAGCGGGAGAGGGGAGACCCAGTACTTC
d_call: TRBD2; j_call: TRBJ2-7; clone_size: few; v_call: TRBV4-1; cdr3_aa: CASSQARLAGVEQYF; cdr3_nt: TGCGCCAGCAGCCAAGCGAGGCTAGCGGGAGTCGAGCAGTACTTC
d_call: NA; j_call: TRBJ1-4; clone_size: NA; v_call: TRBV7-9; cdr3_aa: CASSFGGDGEKLFF; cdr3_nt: TGTGCCAGCAGCTTCGGGGGGGATGGTGAAAAACTGTTTTTT
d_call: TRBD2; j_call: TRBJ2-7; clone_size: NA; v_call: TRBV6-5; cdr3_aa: CASRLAGVYEQYF; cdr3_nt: TGTGCCAGCAGACTAGCGGGGGTCTACGAGCAGTACTTC
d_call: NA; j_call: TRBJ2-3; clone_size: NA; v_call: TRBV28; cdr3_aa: CASSSSETGYREYF; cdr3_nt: TGTGCCAGCAGTTCCTCAGAAACAGGGTATCGAGAGTATTTT
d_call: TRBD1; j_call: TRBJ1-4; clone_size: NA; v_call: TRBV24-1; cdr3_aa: CATSEKGAAKLFF; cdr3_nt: TGTGCCACCAGTGAGAAGGGGGCCGCTAAACTGTTTTTT
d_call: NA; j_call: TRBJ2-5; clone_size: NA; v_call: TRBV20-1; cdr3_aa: CSASGAETQYF; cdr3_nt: TGCAGTGCTAGTGGGGCAGAGACCCAGTACTTC
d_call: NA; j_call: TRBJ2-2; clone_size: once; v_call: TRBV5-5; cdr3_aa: CASSLGLERNTGELFF; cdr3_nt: TGTGCCAGCAGCTTGGGACTAGAAAGAAACACCGGGGAGCTGTTTTTT
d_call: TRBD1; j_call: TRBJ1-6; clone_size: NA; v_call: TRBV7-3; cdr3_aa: CASSSGQGEGSPLHF; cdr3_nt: TGTGCCAGCAGCTCGGGACAGGGAGAGGGTTCACCCCTCCACTTT
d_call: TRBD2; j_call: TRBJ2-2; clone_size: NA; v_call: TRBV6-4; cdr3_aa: CASKTSGSVIGELFF; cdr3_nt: TGTGCCAGCAAGACTAGCGGGAGCGTGATCGGGGAGCTGTTTTTT
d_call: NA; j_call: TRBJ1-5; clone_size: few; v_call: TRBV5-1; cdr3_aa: CASSLTGPNQPQHF; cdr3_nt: TGCGCCAGCAGCCTCACAGGACCCAATCAGCCCCAGCATTTT
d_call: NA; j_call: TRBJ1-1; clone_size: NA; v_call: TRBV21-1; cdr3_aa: CASSNSGRAIPMAFF; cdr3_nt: TGTGCCAGCAGCAATAGCGGCAGGGCCATCCCAATGGCTTTCTTT
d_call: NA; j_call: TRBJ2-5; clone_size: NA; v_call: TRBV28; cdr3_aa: CASKRGGQETQYF; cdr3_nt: TGTGCCAGCAAGAGGGGGGGGCAAGAGACCCAGTACTTC
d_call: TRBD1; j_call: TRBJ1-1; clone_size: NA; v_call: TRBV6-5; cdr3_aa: CASSYLPTGGGGEAFF; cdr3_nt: TGTGCCAGCAGTTATCTGCCCACAGGGGGGGGTGGCGAAGCTTTCTTT
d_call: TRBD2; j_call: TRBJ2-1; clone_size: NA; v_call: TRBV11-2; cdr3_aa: CASSLVLAGGEQFF; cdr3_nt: TGTGCCAGCAGCTTAGTTCTAGCGGGAGGTGAGCAGTTCTTC
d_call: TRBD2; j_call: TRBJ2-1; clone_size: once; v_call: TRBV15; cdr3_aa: CATSRDLGGRISYNEQFF; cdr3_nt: TGTGCCACCAGCAGAGATCTGGGCGGGAGGATCTCCTACAATGAGCAGTTCTTC
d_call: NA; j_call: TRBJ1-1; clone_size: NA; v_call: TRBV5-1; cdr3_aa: CASSPAGDTEAFF; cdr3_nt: TGCGCCAGCAGCCCTGCAGGGGACACTGAAGCTTTCTTT
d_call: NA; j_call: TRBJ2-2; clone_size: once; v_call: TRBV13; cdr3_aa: CASSLGVYGAGELFF; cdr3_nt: TGTGCCAGCAGCTTAGGAGTCTACGGAGCCGGGGAGCTGTTTTTT
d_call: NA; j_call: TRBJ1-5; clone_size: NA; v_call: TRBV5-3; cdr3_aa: CARSLRGARDRNQPQHF; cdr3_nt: TGTGCCAGAAGCTTGCGGGGGGCGCGGGATCGCAATCAGCCCCAGCATTTT
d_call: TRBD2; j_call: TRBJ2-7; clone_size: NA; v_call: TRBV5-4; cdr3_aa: CASSPITSGRNHEQYF; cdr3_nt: TGTGCCAGCAGCCCTATTACTAGCGGGAGAAACCACGAGCAGTACTTC
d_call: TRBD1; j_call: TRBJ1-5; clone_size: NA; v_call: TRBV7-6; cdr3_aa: CASSLGTRGSNQPQHF; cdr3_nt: TGTGCCAGCAGCTTAGGGACCAGGGGGAGCAATCAGCCCCAGCATTTT
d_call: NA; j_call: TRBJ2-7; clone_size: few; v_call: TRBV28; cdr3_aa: CASSPLASLAHEQYF; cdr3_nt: TGTGCCAGCAGTCCCCTGGCTAGTCTGGCCCACGAGCAGTACTTC
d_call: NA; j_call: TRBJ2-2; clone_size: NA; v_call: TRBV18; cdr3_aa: CASLSLNLGDTGELFF; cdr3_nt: TGTGCCAGCTTGAGCCTGAATCTAGGGGACACCGGGGAGCTGTTTTTT
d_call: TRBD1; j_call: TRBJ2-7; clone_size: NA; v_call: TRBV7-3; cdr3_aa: CASSERTGEDEQYF; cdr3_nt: TGTGCCAGCAGCGAGAGGACAGGGGAAGACGAGCAGTACTTC
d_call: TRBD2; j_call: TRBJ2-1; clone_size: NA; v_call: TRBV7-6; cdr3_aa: CASSVSGRASSNEQFF; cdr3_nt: TGTGCCAGCAGCGTTAGCGGGAGGGCCTCTAGCAATGAGCAGTTCTTC
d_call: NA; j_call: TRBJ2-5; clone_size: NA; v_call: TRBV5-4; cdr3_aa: CASSLGLIQETQYF; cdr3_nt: TGTGCCAGCAGCTTGGGACTGATTCAAGAGACCCAGTACTTC
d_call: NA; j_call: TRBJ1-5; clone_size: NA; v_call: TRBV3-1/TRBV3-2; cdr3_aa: CASSQDLNQPQHF; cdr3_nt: TGTGCCAGCAGCCAAGATCTCAATCAGCCCCAGCATTTT
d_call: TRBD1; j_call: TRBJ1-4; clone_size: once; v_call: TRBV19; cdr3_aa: CASSIYRGREKLFF; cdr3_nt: TGTGCCAGTAGTATATACAGGGGGCGTGAAAAACTGTTTTTT
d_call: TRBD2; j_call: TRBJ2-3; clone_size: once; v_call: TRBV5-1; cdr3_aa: CASSLTGTSGRSTDTQYF; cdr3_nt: TGCGCCAGCAGCCTTACCGGGACTAGCGGGAGGAGCACAGATACGCAGTATTTT
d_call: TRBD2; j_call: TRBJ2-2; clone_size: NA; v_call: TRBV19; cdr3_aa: CASSLGLAGVGGELFF; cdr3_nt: TGTGCCAGCTCCTTGGGACTAGCGGGAGTTGGCGGGGAGCTGTTTTTT
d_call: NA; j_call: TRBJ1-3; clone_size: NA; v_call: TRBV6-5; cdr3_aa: CASRETGRSGNTIYF; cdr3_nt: TGTGCCAGCAGGGAGACAGGTCGCTCTGGAAACACCATATATTTT
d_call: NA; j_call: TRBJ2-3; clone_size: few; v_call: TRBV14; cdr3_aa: CASSPLKGGGVADTQYF; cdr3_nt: TGTGCCAGCAGCCCCTTAAAAGGGGGGGGAGTCGCAGATACGCAGTATTTT
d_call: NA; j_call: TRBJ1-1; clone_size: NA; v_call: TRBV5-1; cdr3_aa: CASSFGRRTEAFF; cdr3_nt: TGCGCCAGCAGCTTTGGCCGGAGGACTGAAGCTTTCTTT
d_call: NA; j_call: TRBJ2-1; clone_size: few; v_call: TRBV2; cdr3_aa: CASSPSASADNEQFF; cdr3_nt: TGTGCCAGCAGTCCTAGCGCCTCTGCCGACAATGAGCAGTTCTTC
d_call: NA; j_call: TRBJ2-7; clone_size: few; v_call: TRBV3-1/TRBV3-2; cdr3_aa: CASSQGREWHF; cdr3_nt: TGTGCCAGCAGCCAGGGCCGGGAGTGGCACTTC
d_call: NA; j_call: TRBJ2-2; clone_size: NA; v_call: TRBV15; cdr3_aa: CATRADREDTGELFF; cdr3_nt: TGTGCCACCAGAGCCGACAGGGAGGACACCGGGGAGCTGTTTTTT
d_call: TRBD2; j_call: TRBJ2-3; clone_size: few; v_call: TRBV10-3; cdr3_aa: CAISKRTSGRVSPSDTQYF; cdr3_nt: TGTGCCATCAGTAAGAGGACTAGCGGGAGGGTTTCACCATCAGATACGCAGTATTTT
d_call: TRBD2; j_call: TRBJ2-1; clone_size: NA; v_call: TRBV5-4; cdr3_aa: CASSLSVAGPYNEQFF; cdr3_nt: TGTGCCAGCAGCCTGAGTGTAGCGGGACCGTACAATGAGCAGTTCTTC
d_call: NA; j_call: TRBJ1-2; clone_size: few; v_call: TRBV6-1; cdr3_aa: CASSEGTVYGYTF; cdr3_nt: TGTGCCAGCAGTGAAGGGACAGTCTATGGCTACACCTTC
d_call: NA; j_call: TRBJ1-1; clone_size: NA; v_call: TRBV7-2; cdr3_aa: CASSFETLNTEAFF; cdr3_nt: TGTGCCAGCAGCTTTGAGACATTGAACACTGAAGCTTTCTTT
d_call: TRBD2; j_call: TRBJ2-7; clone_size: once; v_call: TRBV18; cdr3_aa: CASSLGQRTSREPYEQYF; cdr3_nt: TGTGCCAGCTCCCTCGGACAGAGGACTAGCAGAGAGCCCTACGAGCAGTACTTC
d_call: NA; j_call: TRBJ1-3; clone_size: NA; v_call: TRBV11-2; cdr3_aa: CASSLDLYPGNTIYF; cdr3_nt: TGTGCCAGCAGCTTAGACCTTTATCCTGGAAACACCATATATTTT